The T cell receptor beta chain under discussion was sequenced for a study of blood T cell repertoires in COVID-19 (dated by TCRdb to 2020 to 2022). Regarding the complete study: Samples covering the acute and convalescent phases of COVID-19 were provided by collaborators in the United States, Italy and Spain. The sample metadata nearly always contained a de-identified subject ID, COVID-19 status, age in years and sex. Where HLA class I and class II types were available, the types were taken from metadata supplied by the sample provider, not from assay-based typing. The repertoires were made available in a free public database intended to serve as a resource for research on the immune response to SARS-CoV-2. Subjects who had been exposed to COVID-19, were actively infected with it, or had recovered from it provided the deeply sampled blood TCRbeta repertoires that made up the dataset. The prospective study material was composed of cDNA or gDNA derived from T cells, B-cell-depleted T cells, or PBMCs. Samples were obtained from the ongoing ImmuneRACE study (first 160 participants) and from 950 to 1,500 subjects provided by 6 global collaborators.

TCRbeta CDR3 regions were amplified from genomic DNA by means of the immunoSEQ Assay, a bias-controlled multiplex PCR. From the authors' description of their analysis: Nucleated cell counts per sample were estimated from amplification of reference gene primers within the assay. To quantify the absolute abundance of each unique TCRbeta CDR3 rearrangement, sequence reads were collapsed and filtered. For each sample, productive Simpson clonality was calculated by taking the square root of Simpson's diversity index across productive rearrangements. TCRdb re-hosts the immuneACCESS table, in-frame sequences only. Its copies lack some clones; in the studies checked, an unresolved V gene accounts for under half of them, and the cause for the rest is not known. That table furnishes V, J and clone size, whereas the DNA furnished D and trimming. In all, the sample holds some 210,000 clones, and about 87% of those were seen once. The ten largest make up 10% to 13% of the sample.

Enrolling through a virtual design, the prospective study's participants ranged in age from about 18 to 89 years and lived across roughly 23 United States geographic areas. To assign participants to cohorts, the prospective study relied on clinical history that participants themselves reported in a screening survey and a study questionnaire. Each participant in the prospective study had whole blood, serum and a nasopharyngeal or oropharyngeal swab collected by mobile phlebotomists. Prospective study participants could optionally give additional blood draws and questionnaires over an approximately 2-month period. Before DNA extraction, prospective study blood samples were shipped either frozen or at room temperature. This clone was seen only once. This clone's antigen is unknown. Base qualities are not provided; no much larger clone lies one nucleotide away. Overall results and qualifications from the work: How much clinical and demographic metadata was included differed by source and by participant, and the metadata was provided uncurated.

The CDR3 numbers 16 residues from cysteine through phenylalanine. Kept here is only the CDR3 DNA, which spans 48 bases and is read in frame from base 1. The germline V gene (reference sequence) gives CDR1 as SEHNR and CDR2 as FQNEAQ. V is cut back by 2 bases and J by 4 bases, with 7 bases in the junction unmatched. The chain uses TRBV7-9 and TRBJ2-1; 8 bases in the middle match TRBD1. This receptor was identified in a man aged 18 to 30 with acute COVID-19. The material sequenced was PBMCs or T cells enriched from blood (not recorded which). The CDR3 here reads CASSLRTGLGYNEQFF. Here is the DNA: TGTGCCAGCAGCTTAAGGACAGGGTTGGGGTACAATGAGCAGTTCTTC.